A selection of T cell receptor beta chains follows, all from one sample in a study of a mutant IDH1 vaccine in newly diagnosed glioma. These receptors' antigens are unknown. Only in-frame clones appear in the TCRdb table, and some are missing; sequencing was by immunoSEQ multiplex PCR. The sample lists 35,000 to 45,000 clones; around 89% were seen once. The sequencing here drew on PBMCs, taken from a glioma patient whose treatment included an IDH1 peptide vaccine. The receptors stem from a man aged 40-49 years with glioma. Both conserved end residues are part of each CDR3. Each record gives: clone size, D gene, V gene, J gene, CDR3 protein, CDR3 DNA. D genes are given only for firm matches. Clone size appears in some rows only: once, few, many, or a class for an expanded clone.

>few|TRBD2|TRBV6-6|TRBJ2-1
CASSYSPGTSANEQFF
TGTGCCAGCAGTTACTCCCCCGGGACTAGCGCCAATGAGCAGTTCTTC
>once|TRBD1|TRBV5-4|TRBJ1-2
CASTLDRGGGYTF
TGTGCCAGCACCTTAGACAGGGGAGGCGGCTACACCTTC
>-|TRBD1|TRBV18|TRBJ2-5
CASSKGQGGETQYF
TGTGCCAGCTCAAAGGGACAGGGTGGAGAGACCCAGTACTTC
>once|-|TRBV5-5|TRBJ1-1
CASSLRRNTEAFF
TGTGCCAGCAGCTTGCGGAGGAACACTGAAGCTTTCTTT
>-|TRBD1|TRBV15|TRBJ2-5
CATSRLRTGVLETQYF
TGTGCCACCAGCAGATTAAGGACAGGGGTTTTGGAGACCCAGTACTTC
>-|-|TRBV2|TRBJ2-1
CATQPGGLYNEQFF
TGTGCCACCCAGCCGGGGGGCCTTTACAATGAGCAGTTCTTC
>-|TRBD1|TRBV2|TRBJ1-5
CASSEGTGGTQPQHF
TGTGCCAGCAGTGAAGGGACAGGGGGTACACAGCCCCAGCATTTT
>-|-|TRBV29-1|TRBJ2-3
CSGRDSPFTDTQYF
TGCAGCGGACGGGACTCCCCCTTCACAGATACGCAGTATTTT
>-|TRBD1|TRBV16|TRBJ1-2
CASSNGQGNYGYTF
TGTGCCAGCAGCAATGGACAGGGGAACTATGGCTACACCTTC
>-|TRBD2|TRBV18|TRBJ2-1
CASSPGTSGYNEQFF
TGTGCCAGCTCCCCCGGGACTAGCGGCTACAATGAGCAGTTCTTC
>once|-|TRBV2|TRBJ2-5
CASCWESRETQYF
TGTGCCAGCTGCTGGGAGAGTCGGGAGACCCAGTACTTC
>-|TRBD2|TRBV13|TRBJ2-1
CASTAKRETFNEQFF
TGTGCCAGCACCGCGAAGCGGGAGACTTTCAATGAGCAGTTCTTC
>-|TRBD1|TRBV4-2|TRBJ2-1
CASSQEDTGVNEQFF
TGTGCCAGCAGCCAAGAGGACACAGGGGTCAATGAGCAGTTCTTC
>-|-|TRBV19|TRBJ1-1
CASSRASRGAEAFF
TGTGCCAGTAGTAGGGCGTCGAGGGGAGCGGAAGCTTTCTTT
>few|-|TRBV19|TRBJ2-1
CASTRAWGSYNEQFF
TGTGCCAGTACCAGGGCGTGGGGATCCTACAATGAGCAGTTCTTC
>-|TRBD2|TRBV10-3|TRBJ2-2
CAMGGGPLNTGELFF
TGTGCCATGGGCGGGGGGCCCTTGAACACCGGGGAGCTGTTTTTT
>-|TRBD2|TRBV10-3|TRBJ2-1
CAIMDRERGSSNEQFF
TGTGCCATCATGGATCGTGAGCGGGGGTCGAGCAATGAGCAGTTCTTC
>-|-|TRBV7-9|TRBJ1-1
CASSPPWGQGEAFF
TGTGCCAGCAGCCCCCCGTGGGGGCAGGGTGAAGCTTTCTTT
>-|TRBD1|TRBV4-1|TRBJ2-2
CASTPGQGGIGELFF
TGCGCCAGCACCCCGGGACAGGGCGGAATCGGGGAGCTGTTTTTT
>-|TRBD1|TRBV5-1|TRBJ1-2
CASSLDVTQGAANYGYTF
TGCGCCAGCAGCTTAGACGTTACGCAGGGGGCCGCTAACTATGGCTACACCTTC
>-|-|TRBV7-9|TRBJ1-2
CASSLAWTEANYGYTF
TGTGCCAGCAGCTTAGCGTGGACGGAAGCTAACTATGGCTACACCTTC
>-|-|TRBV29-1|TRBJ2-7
CSVGADLLEQYF
TGCAGCGTTGGAGCGGACCTTTTGGAGCAGTACTTC